The 26 T cell receptor beta chains below all came from one sample that was sequenced in a study of blood T cell repertoires in COVID-19. The data were produced by immunoSEQ multiplex PCR, yet TCRdb's version contains in-frame clones alone and is incomplete. This table has some 49,000 clones, about 76% appearing once. The sequenced sample was peripheral blood. The receptors shown here come from a woman older than 75 with COVID-19, enrolled during active disease.

This chain connects TRBV4-1 to TRBJ2-3; D is uncertain. The length of the CDR3 is 16 residues. Trimming stripped 0 bases from V and 4 bases from J, with 14 bases between. Per the germline V gene, CDR1 is MGHRA and CDR2 is YSYEKL. The CDR3 DNA reads as TGCGCCAGCAGCCAAGATCTTGGCGGAGTGGCAGATACGCAGTATTTT. It encodes CASSQDLGGVADTQYF.

This clone turned up a few times. The chain recombines TRBV19 with TRBJ1-6; TRBD1 agrees at 11 bases. Losses at the gene ends were 4 bases for V and 4 bases for J; bases not matched to a gene: 9. The CDR3 is 18 amino acids. Germline V CDR1 and CDR2: LNHDA, SQIVND (reference sequence). DNA for the CDR3: TGTGCCAGTAGTACGCTCCGGGACAGGGGGTTTTATAATTCACCCCTCCACTTT. Translated, it gives CASSTLRDRGFYNSPLHF. Complete variable domain (other parts from reference TRBV19 and TRBJ1-6): DGGITQSPKYLFRKEGQNVTLSCEQNLNHDAMYWYRQDPGQGLRLIYYSQIVNDFQKGDIAEGYSVSREKKESFPLTVTSAQKNPTAFYLCASSTLRDRGFYNSPLHFGNGTRLTVT.

The chain joins TRBV6-2 or TRBV6-3 to TRBJ2-1, with D possibly TRBD2 on 6 matching bases. The CDR3 totals 18 residues. V lost 4 bases and J lost 0, with 19 bases in between. In germline, CDR1 is MNHEY, CDR2 SVGEGT. The CDR3 region is CASSSYRAGSPSYNEQFF. Here the CDR3 DNA reads TGTGCCAGCAGTTCCTACCGCGCGGGGTCGCCCTCCTACAATGAGCAGTTCTTC.

This clone was seen a single time. The chain couples TRBV5-6 to TRBJ2-3, with 9 bases identical to TRBD2. Germline loops: CDR1 SGHDT, CDR2 YYEEEE. After removal of 2 bases from V and 5 bases from J, the junction contained 9 bases not matched to a gene. The CDR3 totals 16 residues. CDR3 region: CASSLGTSIRRDTQYF. The CDR3 DNA reads TGTGCCAGCAGCTTAGGGACTAGCATACGCAGAGATACGCAGTATTTT.

This chain links TRBV11-3 with TRBJ2-3; weak D call: TRBD2 (6 bases). V gave up 2 bases and J gave up 4 bases, with 13 bases separating them. The CDR3 contains 15 residues. The germline V gene encodes CDR1 SGHNT and CDR2 YENEEA. The CDR3 nucleotides read TGTGCCAGCAGCTTATCCCAGGAGGGCGCAGATACGCAGTATTTT. Encoded protein: CASSLSQEGADTQYF.

The chain has TRBV7-8 and TRBJ2-2, with D possibly being TRBD2 (6 bases). Deletions cut 6 bases from V and 2 bases from J, with 16 bases between. CDR3 length equals 16 residues. Per germline, CDR1 SGHVS and CDR2 FQNEAQ. CDR3 bases: TGTGCCAGCAGTTTAAGCGGGTTCGTTAACACCGGGGAGCTGTTTTTT. Translated, it gives CASSLSGFVNTGELFF.

This clone was detected a few times. The genes are TRBV6-5 and TRBJ1-2; TRBD1 agrees at 7 bases. The germline CDR1 and CDR2 sequences are MNHEY and SVGAGI. Trimming removed 7 bases from V and 4 bases from J; junction bases left unmatched: 6. The CDR3 totals 13 residues. The CDR3 sequence is CASIPTGTYGYTF. CDR3 nucleotide sequence: TGTGCCAGCATCCCGACAGGGACCTATGGCTACACCTTC.

The gene calls are TRBV4-2 and TRBJ2-7, with 8 bases that match TRBD1. Unmatched junction bases numbered 9, after V lost 1 base and J lost 4 bases. Germline CDR1 reads LGHNA; CDR2 reads YNFKEQ. CDR3 length: 16 residues. CDR3 in amino acids: CASSQGGTGKWYEQYF. CDR3 DNA sequence: TGTGCCAGCAGCCAAGGGGGGACAGGTAAATGGTACGAGCAGTACTTC.

The rearrangement links TRBV6-5 to TRBJ1-2, with TRBD1 matching 8 bases. This CDR3 spans 13 amino acids. The germline V gene encodes CDR1 MNHEY and CDR2 SVGAGI. V was pared by 6 bases and J by 8 bases, with 8 bases of the junction left unmatched. CDR3 coding DNA: TGTGCCAGCAGGCCTGGGACAGGTGCCGGCTACACCTTC. Translating gives CASRPGTGAGYTF.

CDR3 residues: CSHPPPFGRAVKFLSYNEQFF. In DNA form, the CDR3 reads TGCAGCCACCCCCCGCCGTTCGGGAGGGCCGTAAAATTCCTCTCCTACAATGAGCAGTTCTTC. The chain joins TRBV29-1 to TRBJ2-1; TRBD2 matches at 8 bases. V lost 8 bases and J lost 0; bases outside the gene matches: 27. The CDR3 length is 21 residues. Germline values: CDR1 SQVTM, CDR2 ANQGSEA.

Here the CDR3 reads CASSFGLSYYEQYF. For the CDR3, the DNA is TGTGCCAGCAGTTTCGGACTATCCTACTACGAGCAGTACTTC. The chain has TRBV27 and TRBJ2-7; D possibly corresponds to TRBD2 (6 bases). With 3 bases removed from V and 3 bases from J, the gap between germline ends came to 12 bases. The CDR3 length is 14 residues. Germline CDR1 is MNHEY and CDR2 is SMNVEV (reference sequence).

The CDR3 coding sequence is TGCGCCAGCAGCTTGGTCCAACTAGCTTCTACGCAGTATTTT. Translating it yields CASSLVQLASTQYF. V and J are TRBV5-1 and TRBJ2-3; D is perhaps TRBD2 (6 bases). V was trimmed by 0 bases and J by 8 bases, leaving 13 bases between them. The CDR3 is made up of 14 amino acids. The germline CDR1 and CDR2 sequences are SGHRS and YFSETQ.

This clone showed up just a few times. V gene TRBV29-1 combines with J gene TRBJ1-1; no definite D call. CDR3 size: 13 residues. Germline V gene sequence: CDR1 SQVTM, CDR2 ANQGSEA. Trimming shortened V by 7 bases and J by 1 base, and 13 bases separated the two germline ends. The CDR3 loop is CSAEWPGNTEAFF. The CDR3 coding sequence is TGCAGCGCCGAATGGCCAGGGAACACTGAAGCTTTCTTT.

The chain recombines TRBV27 with TRBJ2-7, with a weak D call TRBD2 (6 bases). Germline lookup yields CDR1 MNHEY and CDR2 SMNVEV (reference sequence). Between the trimmed V and J ends, which lost 5 bases and 2 bases, there was a span of 13 bases. There are 14 residues in the CDR3. The CDR3: CASSGAGTAYEQYF. The CDR3 DNA reads as TGTGCCAGCAGTGGGGCGGGAACAGCCTACGAGCAGTACTTC.

This clone was picked up one time. V usage is TRBV6-5 and J usage is TRBJ1-2; TRBD1 matches 8 bases. The CDR3 is made up of 13 amino acids. The V gene's germline CDR1 is MNHEY and CDR2 SVGAGI. After removal of 6 bases from V and 8 bases from J, the junction contained 8 bases not matched to a gene. The CDR3 DNA follows: TGTGCCAGCAGAATCGACAGGGGAGGCGGCTACACCTTC. This gives the protein CASRIDRGGGYTF.

Here the CDR3 reads CASSLYGRFSYEQYF. Here the CDR3 DNA reads TGTGCCAGCAGTTTATATGGCAGATTCTCCTACGAGCAGTACTTC. This chain joins TRBV27 and TRBJ2-7; D not resolved. Germline loops: CDR1 MNHEY, CDR2 SMNVEV (reference sequence). This CDR3 has 15 amino acids. V was trimmed by 1 base and J by 0 bases, leaving 10 bases between them.

The gene calls are TRBV4-1 and TRBJ2-1; 10 nucleotides line up with TRBD2. Per the germline V gene, CDR1 is MGHRA and CDR2 is YSYEKL. The CDR3 consists of 18 residues. V trimming: 3 bases; J trimming: 7 bases; junction bases outside the gene matches: 15. The CDR3: CASSQEQTGTSVRNEQFF. The CDR3 bases are TGCGCCAGCAGCCAGGAGCAAACCGGGACTAGCGTCCGAAATGAGCAGTTCTTC.

The rearrangement links TRBV10-3 to TRBJ2-3, with a weak D call TRBD1 (5 bases). Trimming took 4 bases from V and 8 from J, leaving 10 bases between them. CDR3 length equals 12 residues. Germline V CDR1 and CDR2: ENHRY, SYGVKD. The CDR3 reads CAISAQEATQYF. In DNA form, the CDR3 reads TGTGCCATCAGTGCACAGGAAGCTACGCAGTATTTT.

This clone was seen just once. The chain uses TRBV5-6 and TRBJ1-1; a weak D match, TRBD1 (6 bases). CDR1 SGHDT and CDR2 YYEEEE come from the germline V gene. The length of the CDR3 is 14 residues. Trimming took off 0 bases at V and 2 bases at J, with 8 bases between the two ends. CDR3 coding DNA: TGTGCCAGCAGCTTGGCAGGGGCTAACACTGAAGCTTTCTTT. Amino acids: CASSLAGANTEAFF. Together with reference TRBV5-6 and TRBJ1-1, the CDR3 gives the full variable domain: DAGVTQSPTHLIKTRGQQVTLRCSPKSGHDTVSWYQQALGQGPQFIFQYYEEEERQRGNFPDRFSGHQFPNYSSELNVNALLLGDSALYLCASSLAGANTEAFFGQGTRLTVV.

The chain uses TRBV24-1 and TRBJ2-6, with 9 bases identical to TRBD1. V lost 5 bases and J lost 0; bases outside the gene matches: 10. Germline CDR1 reads KGHDR; CDR2 reads SFDVKD. This CDR3 contains 19 residues. The CDR3 region is CATSVGMGTGSSGANVLTF. CDR3 nucleotides: TGTGCCACCAGTGTGGGGATGGGGACAGGGTCCTCTGGGGCCAACGTCCTGACTTTC.

The CDR3 DNA is TGTGCCAGCAGCCCGGGACTAGCTGTGTACGAGCAGTACTTC. Translating gives CASSPGLAVYEQYF. The chain is built from TRBV5-4 and TRBJ2-7; 9 bases fit TRBD2. The CDR3 length is 14 residues. From germline, CDR1 is SGHNT and CDR2 YYREEE (reference sequence). Germline trimming cut 4 bases from V and 4 bases from J; bases unmatched to any gene: 6.

CDR3 in DNA: TGTGCCAGCAGTTATGGGGGGATTCAGCCCCAGCATTTT. Residues: CASSYGGIQPQHF. The gene calls are TRBV6-2 or TRBV6-3 and TRBJ1-5, with a tentative D call TRBD1 (5 bases). CDR1 is MNHEY and CDR2 is SVGEGT in the germline V gene. V gave up 3 bases and J gave up 6 bases, with 9 bases separating them. CDR3 size: 13 residues.

The chain has TRBV19 and TRBJ2-7; 7 nucleotides agree with TRBD2. The CDR3 sequence is 16 residues long. The germline gives CDR1 LNHDA, CDR2 SQIVND (reference sequence). V shed 0 bases and J 1 base; nucleotides not matched to a gene: 6. The CDR3 bases are TGTGCCAGTAGTATAGATCCGGCGGGAGCGTCCTACGAGCAGTACTTC. It codes for CASSIDPAGASYEQYF.

This clone was observed a single time. The rearrangement links TRBV7-8 to TRBJ2-2, with TRBD2 identical over 15 bases. The CDR3 covers 19 residues. V gave up 0 bases and J gave up 4 bases; unmatched junction bases: 6. Germline CDR1 reads SGHVS; CDR2 reads FQNEAQ. The CDR3 sequence is CASSLARTSGRAFTGELFF. The CDR3 DNA reads as TGTGCCAGCAGCTTAGCACGGACTAGCGGGAGGGCCTTCACCGGGGAGCTGTTTTTT. The complete variable domain, with remaining parts taken from reference TRBV7-8 and TRBJ2-2, reads GAGVSQSPRYKVAKRGQDVALRCDPISGHVSLFWYQQALGQGPEFLTYFQNEAQLDKSGLPSDRFFAERPEGSVSTLKIQRTQQEDSAVYLCASSLARTSGRAFTGELFFGEGSRLTVL.

This clone was recorded once. The J gene is TRBJ2-7, the V gene TRBV7-2; TRBD2 agrees at 7 bases. V lost 1 base to trimming and J lost 5 bases; unmatched junction nucleotides: 11. The CDR3 consists of 16 residues. Germline V gene sequence: CDR1 SGHTA, CDR2 FQGNSA. In nucleotides, the CDR3 is TGTGCCAGCAGCTTAGGAGGGAGGGCCCCAATGGACGAGCAGTACTTC. It yields the protein CASSLGGRAPMDEQYF.

The chain uses TRBV6-5 and TRBJ2-1, with D tentatively TRBD1 (7 bases). CDR1 and CDR2 (germline): MNHEY, SVGAGI. V shed 2 bases and J shed 7 bases, with 12 bases lying between them. CDR3 size: 14 residues. The CDR3, as DNA: TGTGCCAGCAGTTACGCGACAGGGAGGAATGAGCAGTTCTTC. Translated, it gives CASSYATGRNEQFF.